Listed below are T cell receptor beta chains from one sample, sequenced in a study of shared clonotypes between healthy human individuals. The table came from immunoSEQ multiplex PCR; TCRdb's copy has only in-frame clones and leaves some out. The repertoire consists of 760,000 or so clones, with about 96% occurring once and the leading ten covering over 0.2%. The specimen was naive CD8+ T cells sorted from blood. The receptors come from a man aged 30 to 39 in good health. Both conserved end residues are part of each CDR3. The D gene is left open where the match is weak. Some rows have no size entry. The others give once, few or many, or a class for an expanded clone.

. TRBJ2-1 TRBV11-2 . CASSPTGFAAPPGEQFF TGTGCCAGCAGCCCGACGGGTTTTGCGGCCCCGCCTGGAGAGCAGTTCTTC
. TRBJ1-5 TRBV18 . CASSPGIGNQPQHF TGTGCCAGCTCACCAGGGATTGGCAATCAGCCCCAGCATTTT
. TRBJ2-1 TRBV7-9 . CASSSTSGYNSYNEQFF TGTGCCAGCAGCTCAACATCCGGATACAACTCCTACAATGAGCAGTTCTTC
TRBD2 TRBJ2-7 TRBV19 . CASSIGTSGLANYEQYF TGTGCCAGTAGTATTGGAACCTCGGGACTAGCGAATTACGAGCAGTACTTC
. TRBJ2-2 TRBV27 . CASSSEISSGELFF TGTGCCAGCAGTTCCGAGATAAGCTCCGGGGAGCTGTTTTTT
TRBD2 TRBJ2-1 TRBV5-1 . CASGPSGSHTEQFF TGCGCCAGCGGCCCTAGCGGGAGTCATACTGAGCAGTTCTTC
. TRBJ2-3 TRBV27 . CASRTFSTDTQYF TGTGCCAGCAGGACGTTTAGCACAGATACGCAGTATTTT
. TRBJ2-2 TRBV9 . CASSGPGLLF TGTGCCAGCAGCGGTCCGGGACTTCTTTTT
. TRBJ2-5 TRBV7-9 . CASSLRLLGQETQYF TGTGCCAGCAGCCTAAGGCTACTGGGCCAAGAGACCCAGTACTTC
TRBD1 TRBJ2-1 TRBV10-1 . CASSVDRAFGQFF TGCGCCAGCAGTGTAGACAGGGCCTTTGGGCAGTTCTTC
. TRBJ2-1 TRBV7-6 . CASSLRAYNEQFF TGTGCCAGCAGCTTAAGGGCCTACAATGAGCAGTTCTTC
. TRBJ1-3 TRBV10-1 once CASSPEMNTIYF TGCGCCAGCAGTCCGGAGATGAACACCATATATTTT
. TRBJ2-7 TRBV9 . CASSVGGVHYEQYF TGTGCCAGCAGCGTAGGAGGGGTCCACTACGAGCAGTACTTC
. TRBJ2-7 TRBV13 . CASSDRNSYEQYF TGTGCCAGCAGCGACAGGAACTCCTACGAGCAGTACTTC
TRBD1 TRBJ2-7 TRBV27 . CASSSAGTGTYEQYF TGTGCCAGCAGTTCCGCCGGGACAGGGACCTACGAGCAGTACTTC
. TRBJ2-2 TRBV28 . CASSSSPIETGELFF TGTGCCAGCAGTTCCTCCCCGATCGAAACCGGGGAGCTGTTTTTT
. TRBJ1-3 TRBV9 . CASSEGDSGNTIYF TGTGCCAGCAGCGAGGGGGATTCTGGAAACACCATATATTTT
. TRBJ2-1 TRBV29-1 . CSVEDYRNYNEQFF TGCAGCGTTGAAGATTATAGAAACTACAATGAGCAGTTCTTC